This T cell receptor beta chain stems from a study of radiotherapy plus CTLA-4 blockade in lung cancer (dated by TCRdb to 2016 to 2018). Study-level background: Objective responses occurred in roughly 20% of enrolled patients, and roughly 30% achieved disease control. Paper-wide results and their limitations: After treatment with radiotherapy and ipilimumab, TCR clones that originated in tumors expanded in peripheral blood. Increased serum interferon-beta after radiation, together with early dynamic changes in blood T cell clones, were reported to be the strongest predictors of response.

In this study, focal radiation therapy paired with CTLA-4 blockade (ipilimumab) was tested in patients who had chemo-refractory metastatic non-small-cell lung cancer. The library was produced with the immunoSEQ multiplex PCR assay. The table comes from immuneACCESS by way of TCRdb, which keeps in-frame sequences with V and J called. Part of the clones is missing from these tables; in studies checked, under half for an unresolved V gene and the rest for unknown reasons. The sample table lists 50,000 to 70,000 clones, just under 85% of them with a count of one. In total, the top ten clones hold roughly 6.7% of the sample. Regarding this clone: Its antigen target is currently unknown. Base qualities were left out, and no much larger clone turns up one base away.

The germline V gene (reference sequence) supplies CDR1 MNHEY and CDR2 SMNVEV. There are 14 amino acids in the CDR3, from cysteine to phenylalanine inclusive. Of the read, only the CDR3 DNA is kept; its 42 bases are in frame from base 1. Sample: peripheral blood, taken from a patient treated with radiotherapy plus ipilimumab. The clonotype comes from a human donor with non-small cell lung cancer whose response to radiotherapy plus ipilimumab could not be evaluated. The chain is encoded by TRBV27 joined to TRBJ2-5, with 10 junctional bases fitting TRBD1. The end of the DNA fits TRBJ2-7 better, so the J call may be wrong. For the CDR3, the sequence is CASSHWTGGYEQYF. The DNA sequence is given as TGTGCCAGCAGTCATTGGACAGGGGGCTACGAGCAGTACTTC.